What follows are 32 T cell receptor beta chains derived from one specimen sequenced in a study of Tregs in tolerant kidney transplant recipients. Mixed chimerism was transient after nonmyeloablative marrow transplants from related graft donors. Clones were read by immunoSEQ multiplex PCR, and TCRdb kept only the in-frame ones, dropping some. The ten most abundant clones cover about 4% of a sample with about 23,000 clones. The sample consisted of CD4+ T cells from blood (PBMCs), taken 6 months after the transplant. These receptors were taken from a human patient who received a combined kidney and bone marrow transplant. Some T cells may have come from the graft donor.

A note on this clone: The CDR3 end is not reached by the read, which stops 3 residues before it; the germline J gene fills it in. The genes are TRBV7-9 and TRBJ1-5; 8 positions agree with TRBD1. The CDR3 length is 14 residues. With V trimmed by 5 bases and J by 2 bases, 2 bases remained unmatched. The V gene's germline CDR1 is SEHNR and CDR2 FQNEAQ (reference sequence). The CDR3 protein is CASSQTGGNQPQHF. The CDR3 bases that were read are TGTGCCAGCAGCCAGACAGGGGGCAATCAGCCC.

Remarks on this clone: The sequence runs out 3 residues before the end of the CDR3; the remainder is reconstructed from the germline J gene. The J gene is TRBJ2-2, the V gene TRBV6-2 or TRBV6-3, with TRBD2 identical over 7 bases. The length of the CDR3 is 16 residues. V shed 5 bases and J 0 bases; nucleotides not matched to a gene: 6. CDR1 MNHEY and CDR2 SVGEGT come from the germline V gene. CDR3 in amino acids: CASSRTGTTNTGELFF. The part of the CDR3 DNA that was read is TGTGCCAGCAGTCGAACCGGGACTACGAACACCGGGGAG.

In the case of this clone: The sequenced fragment ends 3 residues before the CDR3 boundary, so the rest is inferred from the germline J gene. V is TRBV5-1 and J is TRBJ1-4; TRBD1 is a possible D gene (5 bases). The CDR3 length is 14 residues. The germline V gene encodes CDR1 SGHRS and CDR2 YFSETQ. The V gene lost 3 bases and the J gene lost 8 bases, with 14 bases spanning the gap. CDR3 DNA, as far as it was read: TGCGCCAGCAGCTCGGCAGGGAGAGACGAAAAA. This translates into CASSSAGRDEK. The full CDR3 is CASSSAGRDEKLFF.

To note about this clone: The read gets to within 3 residues of the CDR3 end, and the germline J gene fills in the rest. The rearrangement uses TRBV11-2 and TRBJ2-3; possibly TRBD1 for D (6 bases). The CDR3 totals 14 residues. Trimming stripped 3 bases from V and 5 bases from J, with 12 bases between. Germline loops: CDR1 SGHAT, CDR2 FQNNGV. CDR3 sequence reads: CASSFRDTKDTQYF. The part of the CDR3 DNA that was read is TGTGCCAGCAGCTTCCGGGACACAAAAGATACG.

Concerning this clone: The observed sequence ends 3 residues before the CDR3 terminus, with the missing tail filled in from the germline J gene. The chain is built from TRBV6-2 or TRBV6-3 and TRBJ1-2; TRBD1 matches 7 bases. Germline lookup yields CDR1 MNHEY and CDR2 SVGEGT. The ends lost 7 bases at V and 4 bases at J; junction bases unmatched: 9. The length of the CDR3 is 14 residues. Incomplete CDR3 DNA: TGTGCCAGCACCTCCAGGGGGATCTTCTATGGC. Protein product: CASTSRGIFYG. Given in full, the CDR3 is CASTSRGIFYGYTF.

Remarks on this clone: The observed sequence ends 3 residues before the CDR3 terminus, with the missing tail filled in from the germline J gene. The V gene is TRBV20-1, the J gene TRBJ1-5; the D is unclear. Germline-derived CDR1 and CDR2 are DFQATT and SNEGSKA (reference sequence). The CDR3 is made up of 12 amino acids. Trimming took off 5 bases at V and 0 bases at J, with 5 bases between the two ends. CDR3 region: CSAGSSNQPQHF. CDR3 DNA, as far as it was read: TGCAGTGCTGGCAGTAGCAATCAGCCC.

On this clone itself: Sequencing ends 3 residues short of the CDR3 end; the germline J gene provides the rest. The rearrangement links TRBV20-1 to TRBJ2-7; TRBD1 might be the D (6 bases). Germline V gives CDR1 DFQATT, CDR2 SNEGSKA (reference sequence). The length of the CDR3 is 14 residues. The germline V and J ends were trimmed by 3 bases and 0 bases, with 12 bases remaining between them. The CDR3 loop reads CSASDQGTSYEQYF. The CDR3 bases that were read are TGCAGTGCTAGTGATCAGGGGACCTCCTACGAG.

About this clone itself: The read gets to within 3 residues of the CDR3 end, and the germline J gene fills in the rest. The gene calls are TRBV4-2 and TRBJ2-1; D possibly corresponds to TRBD2 (6 bases). This CDR3 comprises 18 residues. Germline V gives CDR1 LGHNA, CDR2 YNFKEQ. The germline V and J ends were trimmed by 4 bases and 2 bases, with 21 bases remaining between them. Partial CDR3 DNA: TGTGCCAGCAGCCTCTACACTGGCGGGGACTGGGCCTACAATGAG. Protein product: CASSLYTGGDWAYNE. The whole CDR3 region reads CASSLYTGGDWAYNEQFF.

To note about this clone: The CDR3 extends 3 residues past the end of the read, so its final part is completed from the germline J gene. The rearrangement links TRBV7-2 to TRBJ2-2; D call uncertain. CDR1 is SGHTA, CDR2 FQGNSA, per germline. V lost 1 base, J lost 2 bases, and 8 bases lay in between. CDR3 length: 15 amino acids. The CDR3 spells CASSLVQANTGELFF. Incomplete CDR3 DNA: TGTGCCAGCAGCTTAGTCCAGGCAAACACCGGGGAG.

Concerning this clone itself: The CDR3 goes on 3 residues after the read ends, and that part is filled in from the germline J gene. V gene TRBV7-9 combines with J gene TRBJ2-3, with 10 bases lining up with TRBD2. Germline loops: CDR1 SEHNR, CDR2 FQNEAQ (reference sequence). The J segment lost 3 bases and the V segment lost 6 bases, leaving 6 bases of the junction unmatched. The CDR3 has 15 residues. CDR3 protein: CASRPGTSATDTQYF. Partial CDR3 DNA: TGTGCCAGCAGACCCGGGACTAGCGCTACAGATACG.

Turning to this clone: The read stops 3 residues short of the end of the CDR3; the missing end is completed from the germline J gene. The chain uses TRBV2 and TRBJ1-6; 9 positions agree with TRBD1. With 6 bases clipped from V and 10 bases from J, the junction kept 4 bases outside the gene matches. The V gene's germline CDR1 is SNHLY and CDR2 FYNNEI. This CDR3 region has 13 residues. The CDR3 bases that were read are TGTGCCAGCAGGGGACAGGGAGGCTCACCC. It encodes CASRGQGGSP. From start to end, the CDR3 is CASRGQGGSPLHF.

As regards this clone: The read halts 3 residues ahead of the CDR3 end, with the missing end drawn from the germline J gene. V is TRBV18 and J is TRBJ2-2, with D perhaps matching TRBD2 (6 bases). Germline V gene data show CDR1 as KGHSH and CDR2 as LQKENI. The V end lost 1 base, the J end lost 4 bases, and 13 bases lay between the germline ends. The CDR3 totals 16 residues. CDR3 sequence: CASSPRRGLGTGELFF. Incomplete CDR3 DNA: TGTGCCAGCTCACCACGGAGGGGCCTAGGCACCGGGGAG. Full variable domain (rest looked up from reference TRBV18 and TRBJ2-2): NAGVMQNPRHLVRRRGQEARLRCSPMKGHSHVYWYRQLPEEGLKFMVYLQKENIIDESGMPKERFSAEFPKEGPSILRIQQVVRGDSAAYFCASSPRRGLGTGELFFGEGSRLTVL.

Comments on this clone: The read halts 3 residues ahead of the CDR3 end, with the missing end drawn from the germline J gene. The chain uses TRBV10-1 and TRBJ2-4; 10 positions match TRBD2. Germline V lookup: CDR1 WNHNN, CDR2 SYGVQD (reference sequence). The CDR3 contains 14 residues. V shed 2 bases and J 7 bases; nucleotides not matched to a gene: 2. CDR3 bases read: TGCGCCAGCAGTGAGCCGGGACTAGCGAACATT. This sequence encodes CASSEPGLANI. The CDR3 as a whole reads CASSEPGLANIQYF.

On this clone itself: The CDR3 extends 3 residues past the end of the read, so its final part is completed from the germline J gene. The rearrangement uses TRBV7-2 and TRBJ2-3; no firm D call. Between the trimmed V and J ends, which lost 3 bases and 1 base, there was a span of 8 bases. The CDR3 contains 14 residues. Germline V CDR1 and CDR2: SGHTA, FQGNSA. The sequenced CDR3 bases are TGTGCCAGCAGCTTTCAGTCCGGCACAGATACG. This sequence encodes CASSFQSGTDT. The full CDR3 protein reads CASSFQSGTDTQYF.

Turning to this clone: The read terminates 3 residues ahead of where the CDR3 ends, so the germline J gene completes it. The V and J genes are TRBV4-1 and TRBJ2-3; 13 bases agree with TRBD2. Germline trimming cut 2 bases from V and 5 bases from J; bases unmatched to any gene: 7. CDR3 length: 17 residues. Germline V gene data show CDR1 as MGHRA and CDR2 as YSYEKL. CDR3 DNA (partial): TGCGCCAGCAGCCAAAGTACCGGGACTAGCGGGATAGATACG. It translates to CASSQSTGTSGIDT. The whole CDR3 protein is CASSQSTGTSGIDTQYF.

On this clone: The observed sequence ends 3 residues before the CDR3 terminus, with the missing tail filled in from the germline J gene. The V gene is TRBV5-5, the J gene TRBJ1-2; D possibly corresponds to TRBD1 (5 bases). There are 13 residues in the CDR3. With 3 bases removed from V and 5 bases from J, the gap between germline ends came to 11 bases. The germline CDR1 and CDR2 sequences are SGHKS and YYEKEE (reference sequence). The CDR3 bases that were read are TGTGCCAGCAGCTATGGGGCAAAGTATGGC. This translates into CASSYGAKYG. The CDR3 reads in full as CASSYGAKYGYTF.

This clone is large (0.1 to 1%) by frequency. The read gets to within 3 residues of the CDR3 end, and the germline J gene fills in the rest. This chain links TRBV5-6 with TRBJ1-2; D remains unclear. Between the trimmed V and J ends, which lost 4 bases and 5 bases, there was a span of 9 bases. The CDR3 is 12 amino acids. Germline V lookup: CDR1 SGHDT, CDR2 YYEEEE. CDR3 bases read: TGTGCCAGCAGCCTTGAAGGGTATGGC. Protein sequence: CASSLEGYG. The whole CDR3 sequence reads CASSLEGYGYTF.

Concerning this clone itself: The read comes to an end 3 residues before the CDR3 does, leaving the germline J gene to fill in the end. The J gene is TRBJ2-7, the V gene TRBV13; TRBD1 matches 9 bases. CDR1 PRHDT and CDR2 FYEKMQ come from the germline V gene (reference sequence). This CDR3 is built from 13 residues. Germline trimming cut 10 bases from V and 4 bases from J; bases unmatched to any gene: 8. CDR3 DNA, as far as it was read: TGTGCCACCTCCGGGACAGGGAAATACGAG. This gives the protein CATSGTGKYE. The complete CDR3 reads CATSGTGKYEQYF. The full variable domain, completed using reference TRBV13 and TRBJ2-7, is AAGVIQSPRHLIKEKRETATLKCYPIPRHDTVYWYQQGPGQDPQFLISFYEKMQSDKGSIPDRFSAQQFSDYHSELNMSSLELGDSALYFCATSGTGKYEQYFGPGTRLTVT.

The CDR3 here is CASSPLYEQYF. CDR3 bases read: TGTGCCAGTAGTCCCCTCTACGAG. The J gene is TRBJ2-7, the V gene TRBV19; D gene unclear. Coverage ceases 3 residues before the CDR3 finishes, and the germline J gene fills in the end. This CDR3 region has 11 residues. V shed 5 bases and J shed 3 bases, with 5 bases lying between them. The V gene's germline CDR1 is LNHDA and CDR2 SQIVND (reference sequence). The full variable domain, its missing parts supplied by reference TRBV19 and TRBJ2-7, is DGGITQSPKYLFRKEGQNVTLSCEQNLNHDAMYWYRQDPGQGLRLIYYSQIVNDFQKGDIAEGYSVSREKKESFPLTVTSAQKNPTAFYLCASSPLYEQYFGPGTRLTVT.

About this clone itself: The read stops 3 residues short of the end of the CDR3; the missing end is completed from the germline J gene. V is TRBV7-2 and J is TRBJ1-2, with D unclear. Germline loops: CDR1 SGHTA, CDR2 FQGNSA. There are 15 residues in the CDR3. Trimming removed 5 bases from V and 7 bases from J, with 20 bases in between. This CDR3 reads CASSATTQRQVGYTF. The sequenced CDR3 bases are TGTGCCAGCAGCGCTACGACACAACGCCAGGTTGGC.

As to this clone: The read finishes 3 residues shy of the CDR3 end, and the germline J gene is used to complete it. The chain recombines TRBV30 with TRBJ1-6; D unclear. This CDR3 contains 12 residues. Germline CDR1 and CDR2: GTSNPN and SVGIG (reference sequence). The germline V and J ends were trimmed by 3 bases and 7 bases, with 7 bases remaining between them. Incomplete CDR3 DNA: TGTGCCTGGAGGGCCGGGAATTCACCC. Translation: CAWRAGNSP. The whole CDR3 protein reads CAWRAGNSPLHF.

Notes on this clone: The CDR3 goes on 3 residues after the read ends, and that part is filled in from the germline J gene. The rearrangement joins TRBV18 to TRBJ2-5; possible D gene TRBD2, 5 bases. Germline V gives CDR1 KGHSH, CDR2 LQKENI. Trimming cost V 1 base and J 7 bases, with 16 bases left between them. The CDR3 has 15 amino acids. The CDR3 loop is CASSPLAGPLGTQYF. The CDR3 bases that were read are TGTGCCAGCTCACCACTGGCAGGCCCACTAGGGACC.

About this clone: The missing CDR3 end, 3 residues past where the read stops, is filled in from the germline J gene. The chain has TRBV11-2 and TRBJ1-1; D is unresolved. The V end lost 4 bases, the J end lost 4 bases, and 10 bases lay between the germline ends. The germline V gene encodes CDR1 SGHAT and CDR2 FQNNGV. The CDR3 is 13 amino acids. CDR3 DNA, as far as it was read: TGTGCCAGCAGCTCCGGGGAGCTCACTGAA. Protein: CASSSGELTE. The full-length CDR3 reads as CASSSGELTEAFF.

Worth noting for this clone: From the germline J gene comes the end of the CDR3, since the read stops 3 residues before it. This chain links TRBV6-2 or TRBV6-3 with TRBJ2-1, with D possibly TRBD2 on 5 matching bases. The CDR3 is made up of 15 amino acids. V lost 6 bases to trimming and J lost 3 bases, with 15 bases between them. CDR1 and CDR2 (germline): MNHEY, SVGEGT. The sequenced CDR3 bases are TGTGCCAGCAGACCTACCTTCGAGGGCTACAATGAG. Amino acids: CASRPTFEGYNE. In full, the CDR3 is CASRPTFEGYNEQFF.

With regard to this clone: The CDR3 end falls 3 residues outside the read, so it is completed with the germline J gene. The chain couples TRBV5-1 to TRBJ1-2, with 7 bases identical to TRBD1. The CDR3 runs 14 residues. V lost 0 bases and J lost 2; bases outside the gene matches: 1. Germline CDR1 is SGHRS and CDR2 is YFSETQ. The sequenced CDR3 bases are TGCGCCAGCAGCTTGGGCAGGGGGAACTATGGC. This sequence encodes CASSLGRGNYG. The entire CDR3 protein reads CASSLGRGNYGYTF.

About this clone itself: Read data end 3 residues before the CDR3 end; the end is taken from the germline J gene. The V call is TRBV7-9, the J call TRBJ2-7; TRBD1 aligns across 7 bases. The V gene's germline CDR1 is SEHNR and CDR2 FQNEAQ (reference sequence). With V trimmed by 5 bases and J by 2 bases, 9 bases remained unmatched. This CDR3 is 15 amino acids long. The CDR3: CASSPRTGSPYEQYF. CDR3 DNA, as far as it was read: TGTGCCAGCAGCCCTAGGACAGGCAGCCCCTACGAG.

Concerning this clone itself: The missing CDR3 end, 3 residues past where the read stops, is filled in from the germline J gene. The chain carries TRBV19 and TRBJ2-5; 8 bases agree with TRBD2. CDR1 is LNHDA, CDR2 SQIVND, per germline (reference sequence). CDR3 length equals 17 residues. Germline trimming cut 5 bases from V and 1 base from J; bases unmatched to any gene: 12. The CDR3 bases that were read are TGTGCCAGTAGTCCCGAACTAGCGGCCCTGCCCCAAGAGACC. Translation: CASSPELAALPQET. In full, the CDR3 reads CASSPELAALPQETQYF.

This clone is classed as medium-sized (0.01 to 0.1%) by frequency. The CDR3 is cut off 3 residues early in the read; its end comes from the germline J gene. This sequence joins TRBV7-2 and TRBJ1-2; 10 nucleotides line up with TRBD1. The junction had 9 bases not matched to a gene; V was cut back by 7 bases and J by 4 bases. The CDR3 sequence is 15 residues long. Germline V lookup: CDR1 SGHTA, CDR2 FQGNSA. The sequenced CDR3 bases are TGTGCCAGCACCCCTCTCGGGACAGGGGTCTATGGC. Its protein product is CASTPLGTGVYG. The entire CDR3 protein reads CASTPLGTGVYGYTF.

In the case of this clone: The read comes to an end 3 residues before the CDR3 does, leaving the germline J gene to fill in the end. The chain uses TRBV5-1 and TRBJ2-7; TRBD2 aligns across 11 bases. Germline V CDR1 and CDR2: SGHRS, YFSETQ. The V segment lost 4 bases and the J segment 0 bases; nucleotides outside the gene matches: 12. The CDR3 runs 18 residues. The DNA read from the CDR3 is TGCGCCAGCAGCCTTAGAGGCCTAGCGGGGGGCTCCTCCTACGAG. Translation: CASSLRGLAGGSSYE. The full CDR3 protein is CASSLRGLAGGSSYEQYF.

As for this clone: The read finishes 3 residues shy of the CDR3 end, and the germline J gene is used to complete it. V usage is TRBV7-2 and J usage is TRBJ2-5, with 8 bases identical to TRBD1. Germline lookup yields CDR1 SGHTA and CDR2 FQGNSA. With 0 bases clipped from V and 5 bases from J, the junction kept 11 bases outside the gene matches. CDR3 length equals 17 residues. The sequenced CDR3 bases are TGTGCCAGCAGCTTAGCAACAGGGGGTTCGGCAAAGGAGACC. Its translation is CASSLATGGSAKET. The full CDR3 sequence reads CASSLATGGSAKETQYF.

Note on this clone: The read falls 3 residues short of the CDR3 end, and the missing part is taken from the germline J gene. The chain couples TRBV7-9 to TRBJ2-1; the match to TRBD2 covers 8 bases. CDR3 length: 13 amino acids. After removal of 5 bases from V and 7 bases from J, the junction contained 4 bases not matched to a gene. CDR1 is SEHNR, CDR2 FQNEAQ, per germline (reference sequence). CDR3 sequence: CASSLGGGNEQFF. CDR3 DNA (partial): TGTGCCAGCAGCCTCGGGGGGGGGAATGAG. Full variable domain (rest looked up from reference TRBV7-9 and TRBJ2-1): DTGVSQNPRHKITKRGQNVTFRCDPISEHNRLYWYRQTLGQGPEFLTYFQNEAQLEKSRLLSDRFSAERPKGSFSTLEIQRTEQGDSAMYLCASSLGGGNEQFFGPGTRLTVL.

The CDR3 DNA, read in part, is TGCGCCAGCAGCTTGGCCATCCATGGGGGCAACACTGAA. It yields the protein CASSLAIHGGNTE. The entire CDR3 is CASSLAIHGGNTEAFF. The chain recombines TRBV5-1 with TRBJ1-1; possible D gene TRBD1, 6 bases. The sequenced fragment ends 3 residues before the CDR3 boundary, so the rest is inferred from the germline J gene. CDR3 length equals 16 residues. The germline V gene encodes CDR1 SGHRS and CDR2 YFSETQ. The V end was cut by 0 bases, the J end by 2 bases, with 14 bases between. Combining the CDR3 with reference TRBV5-1 and TRBJ1-1 gives the whole variable domain KAGVTQTPRYLIKTRGQQVTLSCSPISGHRSVSWYQQTPGQGLQFLFEYFSETQRNKGNFPGRFSGRQFSNSRSEMNVSTLELGDSALYLCASSLAIHGGNTEAFFGQGTRLTVV.